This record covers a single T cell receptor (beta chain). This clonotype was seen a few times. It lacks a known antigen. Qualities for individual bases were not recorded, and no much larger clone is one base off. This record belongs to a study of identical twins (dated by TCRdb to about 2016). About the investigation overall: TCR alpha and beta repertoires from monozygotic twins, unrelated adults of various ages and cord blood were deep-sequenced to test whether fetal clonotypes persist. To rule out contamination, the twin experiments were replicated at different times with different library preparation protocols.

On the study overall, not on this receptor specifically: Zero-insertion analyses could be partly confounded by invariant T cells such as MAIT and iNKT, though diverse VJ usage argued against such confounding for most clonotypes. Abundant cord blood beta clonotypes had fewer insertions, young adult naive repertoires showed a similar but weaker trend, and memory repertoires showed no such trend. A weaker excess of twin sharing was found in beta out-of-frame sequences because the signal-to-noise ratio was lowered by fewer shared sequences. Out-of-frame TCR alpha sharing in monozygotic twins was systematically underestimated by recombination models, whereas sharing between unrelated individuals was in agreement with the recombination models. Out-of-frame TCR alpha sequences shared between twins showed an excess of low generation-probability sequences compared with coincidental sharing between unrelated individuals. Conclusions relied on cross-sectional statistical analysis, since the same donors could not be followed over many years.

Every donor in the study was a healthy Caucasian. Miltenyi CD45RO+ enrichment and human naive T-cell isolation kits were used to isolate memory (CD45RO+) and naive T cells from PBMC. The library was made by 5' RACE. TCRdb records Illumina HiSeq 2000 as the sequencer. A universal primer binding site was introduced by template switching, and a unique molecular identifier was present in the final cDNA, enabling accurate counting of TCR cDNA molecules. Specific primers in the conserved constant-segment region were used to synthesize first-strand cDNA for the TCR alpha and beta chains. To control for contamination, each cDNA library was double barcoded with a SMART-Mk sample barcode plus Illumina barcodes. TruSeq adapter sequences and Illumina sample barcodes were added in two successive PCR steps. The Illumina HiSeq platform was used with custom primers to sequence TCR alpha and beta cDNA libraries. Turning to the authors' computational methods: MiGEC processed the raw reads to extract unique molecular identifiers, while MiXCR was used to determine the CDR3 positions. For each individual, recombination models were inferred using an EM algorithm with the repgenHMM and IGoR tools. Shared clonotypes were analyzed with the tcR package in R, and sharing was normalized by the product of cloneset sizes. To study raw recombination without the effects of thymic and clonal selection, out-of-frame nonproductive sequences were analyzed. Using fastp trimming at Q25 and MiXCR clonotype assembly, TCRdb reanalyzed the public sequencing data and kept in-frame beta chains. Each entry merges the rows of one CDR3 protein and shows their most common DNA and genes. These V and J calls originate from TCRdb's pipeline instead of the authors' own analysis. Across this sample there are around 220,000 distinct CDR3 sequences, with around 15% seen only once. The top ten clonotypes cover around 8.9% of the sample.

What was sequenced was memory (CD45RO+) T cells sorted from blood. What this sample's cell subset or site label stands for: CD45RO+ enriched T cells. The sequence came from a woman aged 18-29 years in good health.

The CDR3 protein: CASSGLWGDYGYTF. The bases are TGTGCCAGCAGTGGCTTGTGGGGGGACTATGGCTACACCTTC. The chain is made from TRBV12-3 or TRBV12-4 and TRBJ1-2; a weak D assignment points to TRBD1 (5 bases agree). V is reduced by 5 bases and J by 3 bases, leaving a spacing of 13 bases between them. The CDR3 contains 14 residues, cysteine and phenylalanine counted. The kept DNA is CDR3 alone, 42 bases in frame from the first base.